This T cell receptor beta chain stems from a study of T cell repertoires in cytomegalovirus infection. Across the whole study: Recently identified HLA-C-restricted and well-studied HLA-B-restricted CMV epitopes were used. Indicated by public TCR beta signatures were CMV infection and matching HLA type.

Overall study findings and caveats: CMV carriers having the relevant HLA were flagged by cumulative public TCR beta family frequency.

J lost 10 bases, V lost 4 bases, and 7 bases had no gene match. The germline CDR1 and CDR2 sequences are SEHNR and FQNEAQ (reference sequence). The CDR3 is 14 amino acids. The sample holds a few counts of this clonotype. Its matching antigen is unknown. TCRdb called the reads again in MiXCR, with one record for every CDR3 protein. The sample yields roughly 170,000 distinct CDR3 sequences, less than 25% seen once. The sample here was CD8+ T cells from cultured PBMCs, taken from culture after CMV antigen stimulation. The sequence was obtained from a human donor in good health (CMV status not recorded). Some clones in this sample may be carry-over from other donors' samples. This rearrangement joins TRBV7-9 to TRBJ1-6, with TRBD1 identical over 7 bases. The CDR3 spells CASSSGQSRSPLHF. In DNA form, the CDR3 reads TGTGCCAGCAGCTCGGGACAGTCCCGATCACCCCTCCACTTT.